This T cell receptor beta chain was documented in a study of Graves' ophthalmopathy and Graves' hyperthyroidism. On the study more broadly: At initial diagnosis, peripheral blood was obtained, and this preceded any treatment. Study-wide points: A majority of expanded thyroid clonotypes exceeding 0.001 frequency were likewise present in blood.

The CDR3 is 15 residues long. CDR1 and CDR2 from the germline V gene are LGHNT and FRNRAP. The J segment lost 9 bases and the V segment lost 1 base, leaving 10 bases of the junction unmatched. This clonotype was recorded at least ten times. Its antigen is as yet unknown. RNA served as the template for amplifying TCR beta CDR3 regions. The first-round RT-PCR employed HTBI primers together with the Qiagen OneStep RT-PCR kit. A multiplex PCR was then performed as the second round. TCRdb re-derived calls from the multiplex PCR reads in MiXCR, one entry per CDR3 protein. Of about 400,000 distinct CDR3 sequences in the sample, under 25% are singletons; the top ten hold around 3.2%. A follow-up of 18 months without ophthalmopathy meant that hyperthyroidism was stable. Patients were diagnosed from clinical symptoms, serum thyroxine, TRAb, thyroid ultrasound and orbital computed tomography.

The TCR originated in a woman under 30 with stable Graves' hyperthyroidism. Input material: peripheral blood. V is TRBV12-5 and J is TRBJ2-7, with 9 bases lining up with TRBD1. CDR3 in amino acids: CASGLDGTGHVGQYF. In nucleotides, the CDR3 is TGTGCTAGTGGTTTGGACGGGACAGGGCACGTCGGGCAGTACTTC.